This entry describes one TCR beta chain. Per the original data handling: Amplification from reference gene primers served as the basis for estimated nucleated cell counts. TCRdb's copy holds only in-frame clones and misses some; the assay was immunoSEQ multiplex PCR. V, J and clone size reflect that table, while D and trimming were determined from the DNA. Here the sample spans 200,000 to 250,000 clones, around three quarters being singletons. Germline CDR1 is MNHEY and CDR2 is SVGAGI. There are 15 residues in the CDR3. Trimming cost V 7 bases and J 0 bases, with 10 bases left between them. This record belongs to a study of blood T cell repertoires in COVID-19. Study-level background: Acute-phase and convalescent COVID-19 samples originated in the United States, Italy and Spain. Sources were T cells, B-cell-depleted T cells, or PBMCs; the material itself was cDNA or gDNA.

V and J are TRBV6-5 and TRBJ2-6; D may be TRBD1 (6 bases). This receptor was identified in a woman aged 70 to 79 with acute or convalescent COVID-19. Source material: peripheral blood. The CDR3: CASKGESSGANVLTF. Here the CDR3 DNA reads TGTGCCAGCAAGGGGGAATCCTCTGGGGCCAACGTCCTGACTTTC.